A selection of T cell receptor beta chains follows, all from one sample in a study of cytomegalovirus exposure and HLA in healthy donors. The data were produced by immunoSEQ multiplex PCR, yet TCRdb's version contains in-frame clones alone and is incomplete. The sample yields around 140,000 clones, roughly three fifths seen once. Sequencing input: PBMCs. The source is a woman in her thirties or forties in good health and CMV-seronegative. Each CDR3 is given with its conserved first and last residue. A D gene is named only where the DNA matches it firmly. Where a row states a size, it is once, few, many or the class of an expanded clone; other rows omit it.

j_call v_call clone_size d_call cdr3_nt cdr3_aa
TRBJ2-3 TRBV29-1 - - TGCAGCGTGGAAGGGAGTACCGCAGATACGCAGTATTTT CSVEGSTADTQYF
TRBJ1-1 TRBV28 - TRBD1 TGTGCCAGCAGTTTATCAGGGGGGAGCACTGAAGCTTTCTTT CASSLSGGSTEAFF
TRBJ2-1 TRBV5-4 - TRBD1 TGTGCCAGCAGCTTCAACAGGGGTTTTGGCAATGAGCAGTTCTTC CASSFNRGFGNEQFF
TRBJ1-1 TRBV19 - TRBD1 TGTGCCAGTAGTACCGCCGGGACAGGGATTAGGGTAACGGCTTTCTTT CASSTAGTGIRVTAFF
TRBJ1-4 TRBV5-5 - - TGTGCCAGCAGCTCAGGACAGAAGGGAACTAATGAAAAACTGTTTTTT CASSSGQKGTNEKLFF
TRBJ1-2 TRBV19 - - TGTGCCAGTAGTATAGGAGGGAATGGCTACACCTTC CASSIGGNGYTF
TRBJ2-3 TRBV5-1 - TRBD2 TGCGCCAGCAGTAAAGCGGGATCCACAGATACGCAGTATTTT CASSKAGSTDTQYF
TRBJ2-3 TRBV5-4 - - TGTGCCAGCAGACAGACTCTAGGGGGAGGCACAGATACGCAGTATTTT CASRQTLGGGTDTQYF
TRBJ2-7 TRBV2 few TRBD1 TGTGCCAGCAAGGGACAGGGGGCGGGCGAGCAGTACTTC CASKGQGAGEQYF
TRBJ2-1 TRBV7-9 - - TGTGCCAGCAGCTTAGCTGGGGGAGGTGAGCAGTTCTTC CASSLAGGGEQFF
TRBJ1-2 TRBV5-6 - - TGTGCCAGCAGCTTGGCGGGGAGTCACTATGGCTACACCTTC CASSLAGSHYGYTF
TRBJ2-2 TRBV6-6 few - TGTGCCAGCAGCCTATTACAAGCAGGCCCCGGGGAGCTGTTTTTT CASSLLQAGPGELFF
TRBJ2-5 TRBV5-5 - - TGTGCCAGCAGCTTGATCAGGGGAGTTGAGACCCAGTACTTC CASSLIRGVETQYF
TRBJ1-6 TRBV19 - - TGTGCCAGTAGTTACACGGGATATAATTCACCCCTCCACTTT CASSYTGYNSPLHF
TRBJ2-7 TRBV7-2 - - TGTGCCAGCAGCCCCTGGGAGGGGGACCTCTACGAGCAGTACTTC CASSPWEGDLYEQYF
TRBJ2-1 TRBV4-1 - - TGCGCCAGCACCGATACAGGGAGCTCCTACAATGAGCAGTTCTTC CASTDTGSSYNEQFF
TRBJ1-1 TRBV14 - - TGTGCCAGCAGCCAAGACGGGGTGGGCATGAACACTGAAGCTTTCTTT CASSQDGVGMNTEAFF
TRBJ2-7 TRBV5-1 few TRBD2 TGCGCCAGCAGCTCGGGACTAGTTCCCTACGAGCAGTACTTC CASSSGLVPYEQYF
TRBJ1-5 TRBV7-2 - - TGTGCCAGCAGCCCTGGGGAGCTCAATCAGCCCCAGCATTTT CASSPGELNQPQHF
TRBJ1-1 TRBV28 - TRBD1 TGTGCCAGCAGTTCCTACAGGGGAAGGACTGAAGCTTTCTTT CASSSYRGRTEAFF
TRBJ2-6 TRBV7-3 - - TGTGCCAGCAGCTTCGGCTGGGGCGACCGAGCCAACGTCCTGACTTTC CASSFGWGDRANVLTF
TRBJ1-2 TRBV29-1 - - TGCAGCGTTGGCCAACGACAGGCTTATGGCTACACCTTC CSVGQRQAYGYTF
TRBJ2-7 TRBV15 few - TGTGCCACCAGCAGAGATTCAGGCAGAAACTCCTACGAGCAGTACTTC CATSRDSGRNSYEQYF
TRBJ2-3 TRBV2 - - TGTGCCAGCGGAGCTGTCGCTAGCACAGATACGCAGTATTTT CASGAVASTDTQYF
TRBJ2-7 TRBV5-1 - - TGCGCCAGCAGCTTGCGCGAGTCCTACGAGCAGTACTTC CASSLRESYEQYF
TRBJ1-1 TRBV19 - - TGTGCCAGTAGTCCCCATGCGGGGCGGAACACTGAAGCTTTCTTT CASSPHAGRNTEAFF
TRBJ2-1 TRBV7-9 - - TGTGCCAGCAGCCCGATCCAGGGGCTCCTGAACAATGAGCAGTTCTTC CASSPIQGLLNNEQFF
TRBJ1-2 TRBV6-1 - - TGTGCCAGCAGTGAGGGACTCGAGGGCTATGGCTACACCTTC CASSEGLEGYGYTF
TRBJ1-2 TRBV4-3 - - TGCGCCAGCAGCCAAGTCGGTGCAGGGCCTAACTATGGCTACACCTTC CASSQVGAGPNYGYTF
TRBJ2-3 TRBV5-1 once - TGCGCCAGCAGCTTGGCCGTTGGCACAGATACGCAGTATTTT CASSLAVGTDTQYF
TRBJ2-7 TRBV5-4 - TRBD1 TGTGCCAGCAGTGCCGGACAGGGGGCCTACGAGCAGTACTTT CASSAGQGAYEQYF
TRBJ2-1 TRBV4-3 few TRBD1 TGCGCCAGCAGCCAAAGACAGGGGGTAGATTCAGATGAGCAGTTCTTC CASSQRQGVDSDEQFF
TRBJ1-1 TRBV12-5 - TRBD1 TGTGCTAGTGGTCCAACCGGGACAGTGAACACTGAAGCTTTCTTT CASGPTGTVNTEAFF
TRBJ2-7 TRBV7-2 few TRBD1 TGTGCCAGCAGCTCAGCACGGGACAGCCCCTACGAGCAGTACTTC CASSSARDSPYEQYF
TRBJ2-5 TRBV18 - - TGTGCCAGCTCACTGAGGCAGAGGGAACAAGAGACCCAGTACTTC CASSLRQREQETQYF
TRBJ1-4 TRBV2 - TRBD1 TGTGCCAGCGCTAAGGACAGGGGGGAGTGGGAAAAACTGTTTTTT CASAKDRGEWEKLFF
TRBJ2-1 TRBV4-3 - TRBD2 TGCGCCAGCAGCCAAGGACGAAGACTAGCGGGGGGTAATGAGCAGTTCTTC CASSQGRRLAGGNEQFF
TRBJ2-7 TRBV9 - TRBD2 TGTGCCAGCAGCGTTACTAGCGGGGGGTTTTACGAGCAGTACTTC CASSVTSGGFYEQYF
TRBJ2-5 TRBV19 few TRBD1 TGTGCCAGTAGTACCCAGTTTACGTCGTCGGGACAGCCGACGCAAGAGACCCAGTACTTC CASSTQFTSSGQPTQETQYF
TRBJ1-1 TRBV5-6 few - TGTGCCAGCAGCTTGGACCTACGGGACACTGAAGCTTTCTTT CASSLDLRDTEAFF
TRBJ2-2 TRBV5-8 - - TGTGCCAGCAGCCCAACCGGGGAGCTGTTTTTT CASSPTGELFF